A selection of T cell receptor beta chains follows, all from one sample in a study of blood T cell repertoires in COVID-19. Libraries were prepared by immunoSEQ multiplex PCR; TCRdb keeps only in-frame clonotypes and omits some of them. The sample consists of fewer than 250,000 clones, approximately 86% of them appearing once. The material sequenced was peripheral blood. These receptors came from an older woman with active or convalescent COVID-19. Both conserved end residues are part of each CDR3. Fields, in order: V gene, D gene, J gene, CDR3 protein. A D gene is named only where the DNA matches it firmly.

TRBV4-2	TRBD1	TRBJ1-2	CASSSILEKGQGNYGYTF
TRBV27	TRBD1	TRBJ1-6	CASSDRGRDSPLHF
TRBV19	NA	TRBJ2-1	CAAARLDNNEQFF
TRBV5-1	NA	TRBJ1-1	CASSSVGAEMNTEAFF
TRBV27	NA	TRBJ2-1	CASSLALSSYNEQFF
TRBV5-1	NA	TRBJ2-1	CASSLGGAGEGEQFF
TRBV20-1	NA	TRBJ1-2	CSASPGTTTDNYGYTF
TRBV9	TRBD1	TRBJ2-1	CASSVEGAAYNEQFF
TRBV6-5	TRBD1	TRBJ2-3	CASTPTGITDTQYF
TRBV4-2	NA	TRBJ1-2	CASSFDSNYGYTF
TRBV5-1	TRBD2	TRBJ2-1	CASSTRGGTSVEQFF
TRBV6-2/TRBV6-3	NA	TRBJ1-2	CASSPTGRVSGYTF
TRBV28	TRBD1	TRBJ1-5	CASSADRVIKPQHF
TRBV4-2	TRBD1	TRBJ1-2	CASSQDRQGAAGYTF